This TCR beta chain was sequenced for a study of blood T cell repertoires in COVID-19. Authors' methods: How many nucleated cells were present was estimated from reference gene primer amplification. Clones were read by immunoSEQ multiplex PCR, and TCRdb kept only the in-frame ones, dropping some. V, J and clone size were drawn from that table, and D and trimming were deduced from the DNA. This repertoire shows 400,000 to 450,000 clones, about nine tenths found once; its top ten account for more than 1.4%. This CDR3 region has 17 residues. V dropped 0 bases and J dropped 7; count of bases not matched to a gene: 12. Germline values: CDR1 MNHEY, CDR2 SMNVEV (reference sequence).

The V gene is TRBV27, the J gene TRBJ2-3, with TRBD2 matching 8 bases. This receptor was identified in a woman in her thirties with active or convalescent COVID-19. The specimen sequenced was peripheral blood. The CDR3 here is CASSLSFSLAGLYTQYF. CDR3 in DNA: TGTGCCAGCAGTTTATCGTTCAGCCTAGCGGGTTTGTATACGCAGTATTTT.